This TCR beta chain was captured by sequencing in a study of early T cells in non-severe SARS-CoV-2 infection. Study in general: Sequencing targeted bulk RNA from unsorted whole blood, leaving chains unpaired.

This clonotype was recorded a few times. Looked up from germline, CDR1 is SGHAT and CDR2 is FQNNGV. The V end was cut by 3 bases, the J end by 0 bases, with 12 bases between. The CDR3 totals 17 residues. In TCRdb, the 5' RACE reads were re-called with MiXCR into one record per CDR3 protein. In the table there are tens of thousands of distinct CDR3 sequences, 9.5% to 12% of which are singletons. This receptor was taken from an adult who was a healthcare worker with PCR-confirmed SARS-CoV-2 infection or an uninfected control (not recorded which). J is TRBJ2-6 and V is TRBV11-2; D might be TRBD1 (6 bases). Sample: whole blood, taken at baseline. Here the CDR3 reads CASSLTGTHSGANVLTF. As DNA, the CDR3 is TGTGCCAGCAGCTTGACAGGAACACACTCTGGGGCCAACGTCCTGACTTTC.